Below, 12 T cell receptor beta chains from the same sample are listed, as sequenced in a study of blood T cell repertoires in COVID-19. Using immunoSEQ multiplex PCR, the repertoire was profiled, and TCRdb retains in-frame clones only, with some absent. The data hold approximately 240,000 clones, with 70% to 90% observed a single time. What was sequenced was peripheral blood. These receptors all stem from a woman in her 30s who had recovered from COVID-19.

The gene calls are TRBV18 and TRBJ2-2; 8 positions match TRBD1. Trimming cost V 3 bases and J 3 bases; bases outside gene matches: 3. This CDR3 is 15 amino acids long. The V gene's germline CDR1 is KGHSH and CDR2 LQKENI. The CDR3 DNA is TGTGCCAGCTCACCCATACAGGGGGACACCGGGGAGCTGTTTTTT. This codes for CASSPIQGDTGELFF.

This clone was counted many times. The J gene is TRBJ1-5, the V gene TRBV10-3; TRBD1 agrees at 7 bases. The trim removed 0 bases at V and 0 bases at J, leaving 11 bases unmatched. Germline lookup yields CDR1 ENHRY and CDR2 SYGVKD. The CDR3 length is 19 residues. DNA for the CDR3: TGTGCCATCAGTGAGTCGTCAGTGGGGACAGTTTATAGCAATCAGCCCCAGCATTTT. Its protein is CAISESSVGTVYSNQPQHF.

The V call is TRBV4-3, the J call TRBJ2-2; 12 bases line up with TRBD2. The CDR3 has 14 amino acids. CDR1 and CDR2 (germline): LGHNA, YSLEER. V lost 9 bases, J lost 7 bases, and 6 bases stayed unmatched. The CDR3 region is CASSSGGAVGELFF. The CDR3 DNA follows: TGCGCCAGTTCTAGCGGGGGGGCCGTCGGGGAGCTGTTTTTT.

This chain connects TRBV5-6 to TRBJ2-7, with no clear D. In germline, CDR1 is SGHDT, CDR2 YYEEEE. V shed 4 bases and J shed 5 bases, with 13 bases lying between them. The CDR3 is 13 amino acids. The CDR3 sequence: CASSRSGWDEQYF. In DNA, the CDR3 is TGTGCCAGCAGCCGGTCGGGTTGGGACGAGCAGTACTTC.

The V and J genes are TRBV9 and TRBJ2-7; TRBD2 is a possible D gene (6 bases). Germline assignment: CDR1 SGDLS and CDR2 YYNGEE. Trimming shortened V by 4 bases and J by 0 bases, and 14 bases separated the two germline ends. This CDR3 has 15 amino acids. CDR3 amino acids: CASSPSSAGSYEQYF. Here the CDR3 DNA reads TGTGCCAGCAGCCCCTCTTCAGCGGGCTCCTACGAGCAGTACTTC.

As for this clone: Likely a read error: the CDR3 ends without its conserved phenylalanine or tryptophan. Because the CDR3's place on the DNA is in doubt, the DNA is left out and the CDR3 is given as listed by TCRdb. The rearrangement links TRBV7-9 to TRBJ2-3; TRBD2, the D gene given by the table, was not confirmed from the DNA. Ends included, the CDR3 has 11 residues. CDR1 and CDR2 from the germline V gene are SEHNR and FQNEAQ (reference sequence). CDR3 amino acids: CASSSYLGGEI.

The rearrangement uses TRBV5-1 and TRBJ2-4, with TRBD1 identical over 7 bases. J was trimmed by 2 bases and V by 4 bases; bases with no gene match: 6. The CDR3 has 15 amino acids. Germline-derived CDR1 and CDR2 are SGHRS and YFSETQ. The CDR3: CASSPRQGPKNIQYF. The CDR3 nucleotides read TGCGCCAGCAGCCCCCGACAGGGACCCAAAAACATTCAGTACTTC. Full variable domain (missing parts from reference TRBV5-1 and TRBJ2-4): KAGVTQTPRYLIKTRGQQVTLSCSPISGHRSVSWYQQTPGQGLQFLFEYFSETQRNKGNFPGRFSGRQFSNSRSEMNVSTLELGDSALYLCASSPRQGPKNIQYFGAGTRLSVL.

The chain combines TRBV19 with TRBJ1-5; D unresolved. The germline V and J ends were trimmed by 6 bases and 0 bases, with 6 bases remaining between them. The CDR3 covers 13 residues. Germline CDR1 LNHDA, CDR2 SQIVND (reference sequence). The CDR3 DNA sequence: TGTGCCAGTAGGACTCTTAGCAATCAGCCCCAGCATTTT. As protein: CASRTLSNQPQHF.

Here the CDR3 reads CACTGTSGGGGYIQYF. Written as DNA, the CDR3 is TGTGCCTGCACCGGGACTAGCGGGGGGGGCGGGTACATTCAGTACTTC. This chain uses TRBV30 with TRBJ2-4; 16 bases map to TRBD2. V dropped 6 bases and J dropped 8; count of bases not matched to a gene: 10. The CDR3 has 16 residues. The germline V gene encodes CDR1 GTSNPN and CDR2 SVGIG (reference sequence).

The chain joins TRBV6-5 to TRBJ2-3, with D possibly being TRBD2 (7 bases). The V and J ends lost 1 base and 4 bases respectively, with 15 bases between them. The germline V gene encodes CDR1 MNHEY and CDR2 SVGAGI. The CDR3 totals 16 residues. The chain's CDR3 is CASSYYYEGGADTQYF. In DNA, the CDR3 is TGTGCCAGCAGTTACTATTACGAAGGGGGGGCAGATACGCAGTATTTT.

This clone came up once. The chain is built from TRBV14 and TRBJ2-5, with a weak D call TRBD2 (6 bases). The CDR3 sequence is 16 residues long. Germline-derived CDR1 and CDR2 are SGHDN and FVKESK. Trimming removed 5 bases from V and 3 bases from J, with 19 bases in between. CDR3 bases: TGTGCCAGCAGCTACCGCCCCGGGACTCAGGAAGAGACCCAGTACTTC. Its translation is CASSYRPGTQEETQYF.

The chain carries TRBV14 and TRBJ2-7, with 7 positions matching TRBD2. Germline loops: CDR1 SGHDN, CDR2 FVKESK. Trimming cost V 5 bases and J 0 bases; bases outside gene matches: 4. The CDR3 spans 14 residues. The CDR3: CASSFGGSSYEQYF. As DNA, the CDR3 is TGTGCCAGCAGCTTCGGGGGGAGCTCCTACGAGCAGTACTTC.